Each of the 26 T cell receptor beta chains below was sequenced from the same sample in a study of cytomegalovirus exposure and HLA in healthy donors. Method: immunoSEQ multiplex PCR; TCRdb's copy keeps in-frame clones and lacks some. The sample shows roughly 150,000 clones, 90% to 97% of them seen only once. The specimen sequenced was PBMCs. The receptors derive from a woman aged 18-29 years in good health and CMV-seronegative.

The chain combines TRBV2 with TRBJ2-3; D may be TRBD2 (5 bases). The germline CDR1 and CDR2 sequences are SNHLY and FYNNEI. This CDR3 contains 15 residues. V was trimmed by 8 bases and J by 2 bases, leaving 17 bases between them. For the CDR3, the DNA is TGTGCCAGCGAGTTATCGCTAGCCACCACAGATACGCAGTATTTT. Its translation is CASELSLATTDTQYF. The full variable domain, completed using reference TRBV2 and TRBJ2-3, is EPEVTQTPSHQVTQMGQEVILRCVPISNHLYFYWYRQILGQKVEFLVSFYNNEISEKSEIFDDQFSVERPDGSNFTLKIRSTKLEDSAMYFCASELSLATTDTQYFGPGTRLTVL.

The genes are TRBV2 and TRBJ2-1; TRBD2 matches at 12 bases. V lost 4 bases to trimming and J lost 8 bases; unmatched junction nucleotides: 6. CDR1 and CDR2 (germline): SNHLY, FYNNEI. The CDR3 is 15 amino acids. The CDR3 sequence: CASSALAGGSDEQFF. Written as DNA, the CDR3 is TGTGCCAGCAGTGCTCTAGCGGGGGGGAGTGATGAGCAGTTCTTC.

V gene TRBV14 combines with J gene TRBJ1-6; no reliable D call. Germline loops: CDR1 SGHDN, CDR2 FVKESK. Deletions cut 1 base from V and 14 bases from J, with 9 bases between. The CDR3 runs 12 residues. CDR3 sequence reads: CASSQGSISLHF. CDR3 DNA sequence: TGTGCCAGCAGCCAAGGGTCTATATCCCTCCACTTT. Combining the CDR3 with reference TRBV14 and TRBJ1-6 gives the whole variable domain EAGVTQFPSHSVIEKGQTVTLRCDPISGHDNLYWYRRVMGKEIKFLLHFVKESKQDESGMPNNRFLAERTGGTYSTLKVQPAELEDSGVYFCASSQGSISLHFGNGTRLTVT.

This chain joins TRBV6-5 and TRBJ1-4; D uncertain. Between the trimmed V and J ends, which lost 2 bases and 4 bases, there was a span of 8 bases. Germline V gives CDR1 MNHEY, CDR2 SVGAGI. The CDR3 is 14 residues long. The CDR3 loop is CASSYGQINEKLFF. The CDR3 DNA reads as TGTGCCAGCAGTTACGGGCAGATTAATGAAAAACTGTTTTTT.

The V gene is TRBV5-1, the J gene TRBJ2-3, with TRBD2 identical over 15 bases. CDR1 SGHRS and CDR2 YFSETQ come from the germline V gene. V dropped 4 bases and J dropped 2; count of bases not matched to a gene: 5. The CDR3 is 17 residues long. In DNA form, the CDR3 reads TGCGCCAGCAGCGGTCGGACTAGCGGGGGGGCCACAGATACGCAGTATTTT. Translated, it gives CASSGRTSGGATDTQYF.

The chain combines TRBV5-1 with TRBJ1-2, with 7 bases matching TRBD1. Losses at the gene ends were 0 bases for V and 4 bases for J; bases not matched to a gene: 3. There are 14 residues in the CDR3. The germline V gene has CDR1 SGHRS and CDR2 YFSETQ. CDR3 sequence: CASSLEQGLYGYTF. The CDR3 DNA sequence: TGCGCCAGCAGCTTGGAACAGGGGCTCTATGGCTACACCTTC.

V gene TRBV4-1 combines with J gene TRBJ2-5, with D unclear. In germline, CDR1 is MGHRA, CDR2 YSYEKL. This CDR3 has 14 residues. V was trimmed by 1 base and J by 5 bases, leaving 11 bases between them. The CDR3 region has the DNA TGCGCCAGCAGCCAAGGTCCGGTTCCGGAGACCCAGTACTTC. Translating gives CASSQGPVPETQYF.

V usage is TRBV10-3 and J usage is TRBJ2-2, with 7 nucleotides matching TRBD2. Trimming took 5 bases from V and 6 from J; bases not matched to a gene: 0. Germline V gene lookup returns CDR1 ENHRY and CDR2 SYGVKD. This CDR3 has 12 residues. CDR3 in DNA: TGTGCCATCAGTCGGGGGGCCGGGGAGCTGTTTTTT. This codes for CAISRGAGELFF.

This chain links TRBV9 with TRBJ1-6; 8 nucleotides agree with TRBD1. With 5 bases clipped from V and 5 bases from J, the junction kept 3 bases outside the gene matches. The CDR3 runs to 14 residues. The germline CDR1 and CDR2 sequences are SGDLS and YYNGEE. CDR3 sequence (DNA): TGTGCCAGCAGAGGACAGGGAAATAATTCACCCCTCCACTTT. Translation gives CASRGQGNNSPLHF.

This chain uses TRBV27 with TRBJ2-5, with 9 positions matching TRBD1. The CDR3 length is 15 residues. V lost 6 bases to trimming and J lost 7 bases; unmatched junction nucleotides: 12. Germline V gives CDR1 MNHEY, CDR2 SMNVEV (reference sequence). CDR3 coding DNA: TGTGCCAGCAGGCGGACAGGGGACGTCATTTGGACCCAGTACTTC. This translates into CASRRTGDVIWTQYF.

The chain uses TRBV7-2 and TRBJ2-5, with D possibly matching TRBD2 (6 bases). The CDR3 covers 14 residues. CDR1 SGHTA and CDR2 FQGNSA come from the germline V gene. V shed 6 bases and J shed 5 bases, with 16 bases lying between them. CDR3 sequence reads: CASRRGTAAETQYF. CDR3 DNA sequence: TGTGCCAGCAGGCGGGGTACGGCCGCCGAGACCCAGTACTTC.

The chain uses TRBV6-6 and TRBJ2-5, with a possible D match to TRBD2 (5 bases). Trimming took off 0 bases at V and 5 bases at J, with 10 bases between the two ends. CDR1 and CDR2 from the germline V gene are MNHNY and SVGAGI (reference sequence). The CDR3 extends over 14 amino acids. CDR3 bases: TGTGCCAGCAGTTACTCGGCGGGTGGGGAGACCCAGTACTTC. Protein sequence: CASSYSAGGETQYF.

The V and J genes are TRBV7-8 and TRBJ1-1, with D hard to call. With 2 bases removed from V and 4 bases from J, the gap between germline ends came to 14 bases. Germline V gene data show CDR1 as SGHVS and CDR2 as FQNEAQ. CDR3 length equals 15 residues. CDR3: CASSLIPGGGTEAFF. CDR3 sequence (DNA): TGTGCCAGCAGCTTAATCCCGGGAGGAGGCACTGAAGCTTTCTTT.

The gene calls are TRBV9 and TRBJ1-4; a possible D gene is TRBD1 (6 bases). V was trimmed by 0 bases and J by 0 bases, leaving 9 bases between them. This CDR3 comprises 16 residues. Germline values: CDR1 SGDLS, CDR2 YYNGEE. The CDR3 DNA reads TGTGCCAGCAGCGTAGGGGACATAACAACTAATGAAAAACTGTTTTTT. It is translated as CASSVGDITTNEKLFF.

This rearrangement joins TRBV7-8 to TRBJ2-7; 11 bases match TRBD2. This CDR3 is 16 amino acids long. Trimming took 4 bases from V and 0 from J; bases not matched to a gene: 5. The V gene's germline CDR1 is SGHVS and CDR2 FQNEAQ. The CDR3 DNA reads TGTGCCAGCAGCTCGCGGACTAGCGGGTTCTCCTACGAGCAGTACTTC. It codes for CASSSRTSGFSYEQYF.

The chain carries TRBV10-3 and TRBJ1-2; 10 bases map to TRBD1. Losses at the gene ends were 4 bases for V and 3 bases for J; bases not matched to a gene: 11. Germline CDR1 ENHRY, CDR2 SYGVKD. The CDR3 sequence is 17 residues long. The CDR3 DNA follows: TGTGCCATCAGTGCTCGACAGGGGGCGCGGACTCACTATGGCTACACCTTC. Translating it yields CAISARQGARTHYGYTF.

This chain uses TRBV7-9 with TRBJ2-7; maybe TRBD1 (5 bases). The CDR3 runs to 12 residues. Trimming pared 4 bases from V and 2 bases from J, leaving 6 bases between. The germline V gene encodes CDR1 SEHNR and CDR2 FQNEAQ (reference sequence). The CDR3 DNA follows: TGTGCCAGCAGCTCGACAGCCTACGAGCAGTACTTC. Its translation: CASSSTAYEQYF.

The chain uses TRBV5-1 and TRBJ2-5, with 8 nucleotides matching TRBD1. Germline lookup yields CDR1 SGHRS and CDR2 YFSETQ. V trimming: 2 bases; J trimming: 5 bases; junction bases outside the gene matches: 17. The CDR3 is made up of 18 amino acids. CDR3 sequence (DNA): TGCGCCAGCAGCTTTAACAGACCGGGACAGGACCCATGGGAGACCCAGTACTTC. Translation gives CASSFNRPGQDPWETQYF.

This sequence joins TRBV7-3 and TRBJ2-7; 9 bases align to TRBD1. The CDR3 loop spans 15 amino acids. Per germline, CDR1 SGHTA and CDR2 FQGTGA. The ends lost 5 bases at V and 4 bases at J; junction bases unmatched: 9. CDR3 coding DNA: TGTGCCAGCAGCCCTGGCGGGACAGGGACTTACGAGCAGTACTTC. It translates to CASSPGGTGTYEQYF.

Concerning this clone itself: Different DNA sequences within this sample yield the same CDR3. The V call is TRBV6-5, the J call TRBJ1-5; 10 positions agree with TRBD1. The junction had 2 bases not matched to a gene; V was cut back by 8 bases and J by 1 base. Germline V lookup: CDR1 MNHEY, CDR2 SVGAGI. This CDR3 has 14 residues. This chain's CDR3 is CASRTGGSNQPQHF. CDR3 DNA: TGTGCCAGCCGGACAGGGGGAAGCAATCAGCCCCAGCATTTT.

The chain combines TRBV5-1 with TRBJ2-5; 8 bases agree with TRBD1. The V and J ends lost 0 bases and 5 bases, in that order; junction bases with no gene match: 12. The CDR3 has 17 residues. Germline CDR1 and CDR2: SGHRS and YFSETQ. CDR3 loop: CASSLVGQGAPVETQYF. The CDR3 DNA is TGCGCCAGCAGCTTGGTCGGGCAGGGGGCCCCAGTTGAGACCCAGTACTTC.

V is TRBV4-2 and J is TRBJ1-4, with D tentatively TRBD1 (6 bases). Germline loops: CDR1 LGHNA, CDR2 YNFKEQ. V was cut by 0 bases and J by 0 bases, with 23 bases left in between. CDR3 length: 21 amino acids. CDR3 in amino acids: CASSQDKKIQGEVPTNEKLFF. In nucleotides, the CDR3 is TGTGCCAGCAGCCAAGACAAAAAGATACAGGGAGAAGTACCAACTAATGAAAAACTGTTTTTT.

This clone appeared a few times. The CDR3 DNA is TGTGCCAGCAGCCCTCAGGGGCCCTATGGCTACACCTTC. As protein: CASSPQGPYGYTF. V usage is TRBV7-9 and J usage is TRBJ1-2; D may be TRBD1 (6 bases). The CDR3 extends over 13 amino acids. V lost 5 bases to trimming and J lost 4 bases, with 11 bases between them. The germline V gene encodes CDR1 SEHNR and CDR2 FQNEAQ (reference sequence).

The gene calls are TRBV5-1 and TRBJ2-2, with 8 bases fitting TRBD1. Looked up from germline, CDR1 is SGHRS and CDR2 is YFSETQ. The CDR3 is made up of 15 amino acids. With 3 bases clipped from V and 2 bases from J, the junction kept 3 bases outside the gene matches. CDR3 sequence reads: CASSSTGDNTGELFF. CDR3 bases: TGCGCCAGCAGCTCGACAGGGGATAACACCGGGGAGCTGTTTTTT.

The table lists this clone with a count of one. The CDR3 sequence is CASSFTGGETQYF. CDR3 in DNA: TGCGCCAGCAGCTTTACAGGGGGGGAGACCCAGTACTTC. The genes are TRBV5-1 and TRBJ2-5, with TRBD1 identical over 8 bases. The CDR3 is 13 residues long. J was trimmed by 5 bases and V by 2 bases; bases with no gene match: 2. From germline, CDR1 is SGHRS and CDR2 YFSETQ. The full variable domain, its missing parts supplied by reference TRBV5-1 and TRBJ2-5, is KAGVTQTPRYLIKTRGQQVTLSCSPISGHRSVSWYQQTPGQGLQFLFEYFSETQRNKGNFPGRFSGRQFSNSRSEMNVSTLELGDSALYLCASSFTGGETQYFGPGTRLLVL.

J is TRBJ2-5 and V is TRBV7-9; 9 nucleotides align to TRBD2. From germline, CDR1 is SEHNR and CDR2 FQNEAQ (reference sequence). V was pared by 1 base and J by 5 bases, with 8 bases of the junction left unmatched. The CDR3 sequence is 16 residues long. This CDR3 reads CASSLGALAGSETQYF. For the CDR3, the DNA is TGTGCCAGCAGCTTAGGGGCCCTAGCGGGGTCGGAGACCCAGTACTTC.